This T cell receptor (beta chain) stems from a study of molecular identifiers for immune sequencing clone quantification (dated by TCRdb to 2016 to 2019). Regarding the complete study: In a replicate experiment, RNA from approximately 22,000 or 94,000 naive CD8 T cells was split into five aliquots, four of which were sequenced. CD8 T cells were used in a methods study to benchmark molecular-identifier clustering-based TCR repertoire sequencing (MIDCIRS) and TCR RNA copy counting. Here is what the overall study found, with its caveats: Clones above 20 RNA copies held over 97% of molecules in CMV-specific effector cells but under 1% in naive cells. Modeling gave about 3 recovered TCR RNA copies per cell versus around 10 by digital PCR, implying around 30% capture efficiency. Spiked-in Jurkat TCR RNA equivalent to a single cell was reported to be detectable even among over 800,000 naive CD8 T cells. The naive libraries included spiked-in Jurkat TCR RNA (10 copies' worth), and this RNA is not part of the donor repertoire. Identical TCR molecules sharing a barcode could cause highly expanded clone sizes to be underestimated. When barcode sub-clustering was left out, chimeric consensus sequences inflated TCR diversity, with chimeras reaching as high as 47%.

A distance of 15 bases separates the germline ends of V and J, which lose 1 base and 5 bases respectively. CDR3 length: 15 amino acids, cysteine to phenylalanine. Solely the CDR3 DNA is kept, with 45 bases framed from the first base. For CDR1 and CDR2, the germline V gene lists SNHLY and FYNNEI. To prepare the library, PCR was applied. Sequencing took place on a NextSeq 500. Bulk TCR libraries were generated as previously described, with the TCR primers listed in Table S5 used. Total RNA was purified with the Qiagen AllPrep DNA/RNA kit. Before analysis, reads from multiple sequencing runs of one library were combined. The paper's data handling went like this. Reads were retained only if an exact TCR constant sequence was present, and the retained reads were trimmed to 150 nt and grouped according to their 12-nt molecular barcodes. Within each barcode group, reads were sub-clustered at a 15% Levenshtein threshold, and quality-weighted consensus sequences were built per RNA molecule. Non-functional sequences were filtered out, along with any lower-count sequence sitting one edit away from another sequence. Based on fitting two negative binomial distributions, any barcode sub-cluster with under 20% of the maximum read count was discarded. TCRdb ran its own pipeline on the public reads, namely fastp trimming at Q25 and MiXCR clone calling, and kept in-frame beta chains. Each entry merges the rows of one CDR3 protein and shows their most common DNA and genes. TCRdb, rather than the study authors, made the V and J calls. Within this sample are roughly 630,000 distinct CDR3 sequences, with roughly 25% of them counted one time only. Clones ranked in the top ten supply 0.75% to 0.8% of the sample.

Naive CD8 T cell libraries were made from roughly 18,000 to 920,000 sorted cells using 10%, 30% or 50% of purified RNA. On a BD FACSAria II, naive CD8 T cells were FACS-sorted as CD8+CD4-CCR7+CD45RA+ and collected into RLT Plus buffer. To test detection sensitivity, Jurkat RNA equal to around nine TCR copies was added to samples of about 20,000-1,000,000 naive CD8 T cells. CD8 T cells were enriched with RosetteSep CD8+ T Cell Enrichment Cocktail and Ficoll-Paque, followed by ACK red cell lysis. Turning to this clonotype: The antigen it binds to is not known. A read error is possible here, since a much larger clone lies one base away.

The origin of this receptor is a human donor in good health. Some libraries in this study had Jurkat cell RNA spiked in. The sequenced material came from naive CD8+ T cells from blood, with Jurkat cell RNA spiked in. The meaning of the sample's cell subset or site label: FACS-sorted CD8+CD4-CCR7+CD45RA+ naive T cells. The sequence is built from TRBV2 and TRBJ2-7; perhaps TRBD2 is the D gene, with 6 bases matching. This receptor has the CDR3 CASSEGAGPADEQYF. The nucleotide sequence is given as TGTGCCAGCAGTGAAGGTGCGGGGCCCGCCGACGAGCAGTACTTC.